Below are 19 T cell receptor beta chains sequenced from a single sample in a study of T cells in Graves' hyperthyroidism and ophthalmopathy. Amplification of TCR beta CDR3 regions was performed using RNA transcripts as template. Researchers ran a first-round RT-PCR on the TCR CDR3 using the HTBI primer set. TCRdb called the multiplex PCR reads again in MiXCR, with one record for every CDR3 protein. The top ten hold around 31% of the sample, which has nearly 750,000 distinct CDR3 sequences, just over 35% seen once. The material sequenced was blood. The receptors shown here come from a woman aged 40 to 55 with Graves' hyperthyroidism.

The gene calls are TRBV10-3 and TRBJ1-3; 7 nucleotides match TRBD1. V lost 6 bases to trimming and J lost 1 base; unmatched junction nucleotides: 15. This CDR3 has 18 amino acids. CDR1 is ENHRY and CDR2 is SYGVKD in the germline V gene. CDR3 protein: CAISSRGQIATSGNTIYF. The CDR3 region has the DNA TGTGCCATCAGCTCTAGGGGACAGATAGCAACATCTGGAAACACCATATATTTT.

In its sample, this clonotype was seen many times. The CDR3 bases are TGTGCCAGCAGCGACAGGACAGGGGGCGTAGGGAACACTGAAGCTTTCTTT. It specifies CASSDRTGGVGNTEAFF. The rearrangement uses TRBV7-2 and TRBJ1-1; 11 nucleotides agree with TRBD1. CDR1 and CDR2 (germline): SGHTA, FQGNSA. The CDR3 totals 17 residues. V was clipped by 5 bases and J by 1 base; unmatched bases: 9.

This clonotype was detected ten times or more. J is TRBJ1-2 and V is TRBV19; D remains ambiguous. V lost 5 bases to trimming and J lost 5 bases, with 3 bases between them. This CDR3 is 10 amino acids long. In germline, CDR1 is LNHDA, CDR2 SQIVND (reference sequence). CDR3 DNA: TGTGCCAGTAGTGTGTATGGCTACACCTTC. It translates to CASSVYGYTF. Supplemented by reference TRBV19 and TRBJ1-2, the full variable domain reads DGGITQSPKYLFRKEGQNVTLSCEQNLNHDAMYWYRQDPGQGLRLIYYSQIVNDFQKGDIAEGYSVSREKKESFPLTVTSAQKNPTAFYLCASSVYGYTFGSGTRLTVV.

The V gene is TRBV10-3, the J gene TRBJ1-2, with D possibly TRBD1 on 6 matching bases. V was shortened by 11 bases and J by 6 bases, with 16 bases between the two germline ends. Looked up from germline, CDR1 is ENHRY and CDR2 is SYGVKD. This CDR3 spans 12 amino acids. The CDR3 loop reads CASRGGRDGYTF. The CDR3 DNA follows: TGTGCCTCCAGGGGCGGACGGGATGGCTACACCTTC.

V is TRBV29-1 and J is TRBJ2-3; D gene unclear. Germline-derived CDR1 and CDR2 are SQVTM and ANQGSEA. The CDR3 covers 14 residues. V was shortened by 4 bases and J by 0 bases, with 11 bases between the two germline ends. CDR3 protein: CSVGLRASTDTQYF. The CDR3, as DNA: TGCAGCGTTGGGCTACGCGCGAGCACAGATACGCAGTATTTT.

In DNA, the CDR3 is TGCGCCAGCAGCGCACACTCGGATGGGGCCGGCACCGGGGAGCTGTTTTTT. Its translation: CASSAHSDGAGTGELFF. The J gene is TRBJ2-2, the V gene TRBV5-1, with D perhaps TRBD1 (5 bases). The germline V gene has CDR1 SGHRS and CDR2 YFSETQ. The CDR3 length is 17 residues. V lost 4 bases and J lost 4, with 20 bases in between.

This clonotype was observed many times. V gene TRBV9 combines with J gene TRBJ1-1, with no clear D. Germline V CDR1 and CDR2: SGDLS, YYNGEE. Trimming pared 4 bases from V and 4 bases from J, leaving 14 bases between. This CDR3 spans 14 amino acids. In nucleotides, the CDR3 is TGTGCCAGCAGCCCTCGGGAGGCGGGCACTGAAGCTTTCTTT. Translated, it gives CASSPREAGTEAFF.

V is TRBV29-1 and J is TRBJ1-1, with D perhaps matching TRBD1 (5 bases). The CDR3 covers 13 residues. The V end lost 1 base, the J end lost 4 bases, and 10 bases lay between the germline ends. Germline V gene sequence: CDR1 SQVTM, CDR2 ANQGSEA. The CDR3 sequence: CSVEGVGATEAFF. In nucleotides, the CDR3 is TGCAGCGTTGAAGGTGTCGGGGCCACTGAAGCTTTCTTT.

The chain employs TRBV10-3 and TRBJ2-5, with 9 bases identical to TRBD2. Per the germline V gene, CDR1 is ENHRY and CDR2 is SYGVKD. The CDR3 is 12 amino acids. V trimming: 5 bases; J trimming: 7 bases; junction bases outside the gene matches: 2. CDR3 amino acids: CAISPTSGTQYF. The CDR3 DNA reads as TGTGCCATCAGTCCGACTAGCGGGACCCAGTACTTC.

This chain links TRBV5-4 with TRBJ1-5; 7 bases are shared with TRBD1. There are 15 residues in the CDR3. The germline CDR1 and CDR2 sequences are SGHNT and YYREEE (reference sequence). V was clipped by 5 bases and J by 0 bases; unmatched bases: 5. CDR3 protein: CASRRGQYSNQPQHF. The CDR3 DNA sequence: TGTGCCAGCAGACGGGGACAGTATAGCAATCAGCCCCAGCATTTT.

The chain is built from TRBV19 and TRBJ1-5; no clear D gene. V lost 5 bases and J lost 2, with 7 bases in between. The CDR3 consists of 13 residues. Germline V gives CDR1 LNHDA, CDR2 SQIVND (reference sequence). The CDR3 DNA follows: TGTGCCAGTAGTGCGCATGGCAATCAGCCCCAGCATTTT. As protein: CASSAHGNQPQHF.

The chain links TRBV7-2 to TRBJ2-5, with a tentative D call TRBD1 (5 bases). Between the trimmed V and J ends, which lost 6 bases and 2 bases, there was a span of 19 bases. The length of the CDR3 is 16 residues. Germline V gene lookup returns CDR1 SGHTA and CDR2 FQGNSA. CDR3 in DNA: TGTGCCAGCAGTTACCCGTATCGGACACTTCAAGAGACCCAGTACTTC. This sequence encodes CASSYPYRTLQETQYF.

The rearrangement joins TRBV7-9 to TRBJ2-5; D tentatively fits TRBD1 or TRBD2 (5 bases each). Germline V CDR1 and CDR2: SEHNR, FQNEAQ (reference sequence). With 2 bases removed from V and 5 bases from J, the gap between germline ends came to 18 bases. CDR3 length: 16 residues. In DNA form, the CDR3 reads TGTGCCAGCAGCTTATCCGGGACCGCCCATATGGAGACCCAGTACTTC. This gives the protein CASSLSGTAHMETQYF.

J is TRBJ2-6 and V is TRBV7-9; 9 nucleotides line up with TRBD1. Trimming took 8 bases from V and 1 from J; bases not matched to a gene: 9. CDR3 length: 17 amino acids. Germline lookup yields CDR1 SEHNR and CDR2 FQNEAQ (reference sequence). CDR3 protein: CASSPMGQGSGANVLTF. As DNA, the CDR3 is TGTGCCAGCTCACCGATGGGACAGGGATCTGGGGCCAACGTCCTGACTTTC.

V and J are TRBV7-9 and TRBJ1-1, with D possibly matching TRBD1 (6 bases). The CDR3 covers 15 residues. V lost 5 bases and J lost 8, with 21 bases in between. The germline V gene encodes CDR1 SEHNR and CDR2 FQNEAQ (reference sequence). CDR3 protein: CASSPDRMRLREAFF. CDR3 DNA: TGTGCCAGCAGCCCGGACAGAATGCGACTAAGGGAAGCTTTCTTT.

V gene TRBV4-3 combines with J gene TRBJ1-1; 8 bases are shared with TRBD1. V shed 1 base and J 6 bases; nucleotides not matched to a gene: 4. The CDR3 runs to 14 residues. Per the germline V gene, CDR1 is LGHNA and CDR2 is YSLEER. The CDR3 spells CASSQGTGRAEAFF. CDR3 in DNA: TGCGCCAGCAGCCAAGGGACAGGGCGGGCTGAAGCTTTCTTT.

This clonotype was recorded at least ten times. The chain is built from TRBV15 and TRBJ2-5; D uncertain. CDR3 size: 15 residues. The V end was cut by 1 base, the J end by 3 bases, with 12 bases between. Germline CDR1 reads LNHNV; CDR2 reads YYDKDF (reference sequence). CDR3 residues: CATSRGNSDEETQYF. The DNA for the CDR3 is TGTGCCACCAGCAGAGGTAACTCAGACGAAGAGACCCAGTACTTC.

This clonotype was counted many times. The rearrangement links TRBV12-3 or TRBV12-4 to TRBJ2-7; 10 bases agree with TRBD2. V lost 3 bases to trimming and J lost 0 bases; unmatched junction nucleotides: 2. The CDR3 extends over 15 amino acids. The CDR3 loop is CASSFGLADSYEQYF. In nucleotides, the CDR3 is TGTGCCAGCAGTTTCGGACTAGCGGACTCCTACGAGCAGTACTTC.

V is TRBV19 and J is TRBJ1-6; 10 bases line up with TRBD1. CDR3 length: 14 amino acids. CDR1 is LNHDA and CDR2 is SQIVND in the germline V gene (reference sequence). Trimming at V came to 3 bases and at J to 11 bases, leaving 4 bases not matched to a gene. For the CDR3, the DNA is TGTGCCAGTAGTATGGGACAGGGGCGGGCACCCCTCCACTTT. Encoded protein: CASSMGQGRAPLHF.